This note documents a single T cell receptor beta chain sequence. Germline values: CDR1 SNHLY, CDR2 FYNNEI. The length of the CDR3 is 15 residues. J was trimmed by 9 bases and V by 2 bases; bases with no gene match: 5. The data derive from a study of blood T cell repertoires in COVID-19. Study-wide context: Researchers got acute and convalescent COVID-19 samples from the United States, Italy and Spain. The analysed material was cDNA or gDNA that came from T cells, B-cell-depleted T cells, or PBMCs.

The repertoire was sequenced with immunoSEQ multiplex PCR; TCRdb's copy has only in-frame clones and lacks some. Of 45,000 to 55,000 clones detected, over 80% appear once; the ten largest clones hold approximately 5.3%. The TCR comes from a human donor in a cohort sampled during active COVID-19. Sequenced input: peripheral blood. The chain joins TRBV2 to TRBJ2-2; 11 bases map to TRBD2. Written as DNA, the CDR3 is TGTGCCAGCAGTGAACGTACTAGCGGGGGAAGGGAGCTGTTTTTT. Amino acids: CASSERTSGGRELFF. The full variable domain, with the rest looked up from reference TRBV2 and TRBJ2-2, is EPEVTQTPSHQVTQMGQEVILRCVPISNHLYFYWYRQILGQKVEFLVSFYNNEISEKSEIFDDQFSVERPDGSNFTLKIRSTKLEDSAMYFCASSERTSGGRELFFGEGSRLTVL.